What follows are 21 T cell receptor beta chains derived from one specimen sequenced in a study of blood T cell repertoires in COVID-19. Sequencing was performed with immunoSEQ multiplex PCR; in TCRdb, only in-frame clones are kept and a portion is missing. The profile covers 100,000 to 120,000 clones, with around 84% appearing a single time and around 3.4% taken by the ten largest. Input material: peripheral blood. The receptors were sampled from a middle-aged man with acute or convalescent COVID-19.

The table lists this clone with a few counts. The chain carries TRBV12-5 and TRBJ1-4; the D gene is possibly TRBD1 (6 bases). The V end was cut by 1 base, the J end by 8 bases, with 11 bases between. Germline V gene sequence: CDR1 LGHNT, CDR2 FRNRAP. The CDR3 length is 14 residues. CDR3 loop: CASGLGDTREKLFF. DNA of the CDR3: TGTGCTAGTGGTTTGGGGGACACTAGAGAAAAACTGTTTTTT.

This clone came up once. The V gene is TRBV9, the J gene TRBJ1-1; 10 nucleotides agree with TRBD1. This CDR3 region has 15 residues. Germline values: CDR1 SGDLS, CDR2 YYNGEE. With 4 bases clipped from V and 5 bases from J, the junction kept 8 bases outside the gene matches. In nucleotides, the CDR3 is TGTGCCAGCAGCCCTAAGACAGGGGGCTGGACTGAAGCTTTCTTT. It translates to CASSPKTGGWTEAFF.

The chain employs TRBV24-1 and TRBJ2-3, with 7 bases aligning to TRBD2. CDR3 length equals 14 residues. V lost 4 bases, J lost 1 base, and 1 base stayed unmatched. CDR1 KGHDR and CDR2 SFDVKD come from the germline V gene. The CDR3 DNA follows: TGTGCCACCAGTGAGAGCGGGGGCACAGATACGCAGTATTTT. Translation: CATSESGGTDTQYF.

This chain uses TRBV5-4 with TRBJ2-3; the match to TRBD1 covers 7 bases. CDR1 is SGHNT, CDR2 YYREEE, per germline (reference sequence). J was trimmed by 9 bases and V by 4 bases; bases with no gene match: 5. The CDR3 is made up of 12 amino acids. Here the CDR3 DNA reads TGTGCCAGCAGCCTAGACAGGGAAACGCAGTATTTT. It codes for CASSLDRETQYF.

The chain has TRBV7-9 and TRBJ2-7; D possibly corresponds to TRBD2 (6 bases). V shed 5 bases and J shed 4 bases, with 18 bases lying between them. Germline-derived CDR1 and CDR2 are SEHNR and FQNEAQ (reference sequence). The CDR3 has 15 residues. This CDR3 reads CASSPRLDSSYEQYF. The CDR3, as DNA: TGTGCCAGCAGCCCACGACTAGATTCTTCTTACGAGCAGTACTTC.

This chain connects TRBV7-2 to TRBJ2-3; D not resolved. Germline V lookup: CDR1 SGHTA, CDR2 FQGNSA. The V end was cut by 5 bases, the J end by 0 bases, with 9 bases between. This CDR3 has 14 amino acids. CDR3 residues: CASSADTSTDTQYF. For the CDR3, the DNA is TGTGCCAGCAGCGCTGACACTAGCACAGATACGCAGTATTTT.

The rearrangement joins TRBV7-9 to TRBJ2-7, with TRBD1 identical over 9 bases. The CDR3 spans 16 residues. Germline V CDR1 and CDR2: SEHNR, FQNEAQ (reference sequence). Trimming removed 1 base from V and 0 bases from J; junction bases left unmatched: 4. The CDR3 DNA is TGTGCCAGCAGCTTAGTGGTGACAGGGGGCTCCTACGAGCAGTACTTC. Protein product: CASSLVVTGGSYEQYF.

The chain combines TRBV27 with TRBJ1-3; no clear D. With 3 bases removed from V and 2 bases from J, the gap between germline ends came to 8 bases. The CDR3 sequence is 14 residues long. The germline V gene has CDR1 MNHEY and CDR2 SMNVEV (reference sequence). The DNA for the CDR3 is TGTGCCAGCAGTTTCTCCAGTGCTGGAAACACCATATATTTT. Translation gives CASSFSSAGNTIYF.

The CDR3 DNA sequence: TGTGCCACCAGCAGAGATCAGTATAGCAATCAGCCCCAGCATTTT. This gives the protein CATSRDQYSNQPQHF. The chain has TRBV15 and TRBJ1-5; D is ambiguous. This CDR3 has 15 amino acids. Germline loops: CDR1 LNHNV, CDR2 YYDKDF (reference sequence). V lost 0 bases, J lost 0 bases, and 6 bases lay in between.

The chain employs TRBV20-1 and TRBJ2-2; D is undetermined. V lost 6 bases and J 7 bases, leaving 9 bases between the germline ends. CDR1 and CDR2 from the germline V gene are DFQATT and SNEGSKA (reference sequence). This CDR3 is built from 11 residues. Written as DNA, the CDR3 is TGCAGTGCCAGATCGGTCGGGGAGCTGTTTTTT. Amino acids: CSARSVGELFF.

This chain uses TRBV3-1 (or the pseudogene TRBV3-2) with TRBJ1-2; D uncertain. CDR1 LGHDT and CDR2 YNNKEL come from the germline V gene (reference sequence). This CDR3 is built from 14 residues. Trimming cost V 4 bases and J 4 bases, with 13 bases left between them. In DNA, the CDR3 is TGTGCCAGCAGCCCACTGGCCGGGGTCTATGGCTACACCTTC. This gives the protein CASSPLAGVYGYTF.

This clone was recorded a few times. The chain combines TRBV5-1 with TRBJ2-7, with 9 bases identical to TRBD2. The CDR3 covers 15 residues. The J segment lost 3 bases and the V segment lost 2 bases, leaving 6 bases of the junction unmatched. CDR1 is SGHRS, CDR2 YFSETQ, per germline. As DNA, the CDR3 is TGCGCCAGCAGCTTTCTAAGCGGGGGGAACTACGAGCAGTACTTC. Its translation: CASSFLSGGNYEQYF.

This clone was counted a single time. The chain couples TRBV19 to TRBJ2-7; 12 positions agree with TRBD2. The germline CDR1 and CDR2 sequences are LNHDA and SQIVND (reference sequence). This CDR3 is built from 15 residues. V lost 5 bases and J lost 2; bases outside the gene matches: 4. In DNA, the CDR3 is TGTGCCAGTAGTCGGGGACTAGCGGGCACCTACGAGCAGTACTTC. It is translated as CASSRGLAGTYEQYF.

This chain connects TRBV6-5 to TRBJ2-1, with TRBD2 identical over 13 bases. This CDR3 spans 15 amino acids. The germline V gene encodes CDR1 MNHEY and CDR2 SVGAGI. Trimming at V came to 5 bases and at J to 7 bases, leaving 5 bases not matched to a gene. In DNA, the CDR3 is TGTGCCAGCAGTAAACTAGCGGGGGGGCTAAATGAGCAGTTCTTC. Residues: CASSKLAGGLNEQFF.

V is TRBV6-5 and J is TRBJ2-5, with 8 bases aligning to TRBD1. V was pared by 6 bases and J by 5 bases, with 11 bases of the junction left unmatched. Looked up from germline, CDR1 is MNHEY and CDR2 is SVGAGI. The CDR3 contains 15 residues. CDR3 in amino acids: CASSLGQGAIETQYF. The CDR3 nucleotides are TGTGCCAGCAGCTTAGGGCAGGGGGCGATTGAGACCCAGTACTTC.

This rearrangement joins TRBV5-1 to TRBJ2-3; TRBD2 aligns across 8 bases. Germline CDR1 and CDR2: SGHRS and YFSETQ. The CDR3 is 16 amino acids. The trim removed 0 bases at V and 2 bases at J, leaving 5 bases unmatched. The CDR3 nucleotides are TGCGCCAGCAGCTTGGCCGGGGGGGCGCCCACAGATACGCAGTATTTT. Protein: CASSLAGGAPTDTQYF.

J is TRBJ2-3 and V is TRBV24-1; 8 bases agree with TRBD1. Per germline, CDR1 KGHDR and CDR2 SFDVKD. V gave up 0 bases and J gave up 3 bases; unmatched junction bases: 4. The CDR3 runs 16 residues. The CDR3 DNA sequence: TGTGCCACCAGTGATTTGGGGCAGGGGGCGACAGATACGCAGTATTTT. Protein: CATSDLGQGATDTQYF.

The chain couples TRBV5-5 to TRBJ2-3, with 7 bases that match TRBD2. Germline-derived CDR1 and CDR2 are SGHKS and YYEKEE (reference sequence). The CDR3 totals 16 residues. V trimming: 7 bases; J trimming: 2 bases; junction bases outside the gene matches: 13. The CDR3 loop is CASDSGRVVFTDTQYF. The CDR3 region has the DNA TGTGCCAGCGACTCTGGGAGGGTTGTCTTCACAGATACGCAGTATTTT.

For the CDR3, the DNA is TGTGCCATCAGTGCTAGACAGGGGGAATTGAACAATGAGCAGTTCTTC. Its translation: CAISARQGELNNEQFF. The genes are TRBV10-3 and TRBJ2-1, with 9 bases that match TRBD1. There are 16 residues in the CDR3. Germline V gene lookup returns CDR1 ENHRY and CDR2 SYGVKD. V dropped 4 bases and J dropped 5; count of bases not matched to a gene: 9.

The chain joins TRBV27 to TRBJ1-1; D is perhaps TRBD1 (5 bases). V lost 2 bases to trimming and J lost 5 bases, with 12 bases between them. The CDR3 extends over 14 amino acids. Germline loops: CDR1 MNHEY, CDR2 SMNVEV (reference sequence). The CDR3 loop reads CASSLAGERTEAFF. CDR3 nucleotides: TGTGCCAGCAGTTTAGCGGGGGAGCGGACTGAAGCTTTCTTT.

The chain couples TRBV6-1 to TRBJ2-3, with 15 positions matching TRBD2. The CDR3 is 17 residues long. CDR1 and CDR2 (germline): MNHNS, SASEGT. V was clipped by 0 bases and J by 6 bases; unmatched bases: 4. The CDR3 nucleotides read TGTGCCAGCAGTGAAGCGGGACTAGCGGGGGGCAGGGATACGCAGTATTTT. This encodes CASSEAGLAGGRDTQYF.